Given below is one T cell receptor beta chain in context. Its antigen is unknown. Base qualities are not provided; no much larger clone lies one nucleotide away. From a lookup of the germline V gene (reference sequence), CDR1 and CDR2 are MNHEY and SMNVEV. From cysteine to phenylalanine, the CDR3 is 16 amino acids long. The entry retains the CDR3 DNA only, 48 bases that are in frame from base 1. The data derive from a study of blood T cells in healthy people across ages (dated by TCRdb to between 2014 and 2017). Regarding the study in general: In model experiments, template switching captured roughly one uniquely barcoded TCR beta cDNA molecule for every two T cells. Age-related changes in TCR beta repertoire diversity were measured in the study by deep sequencing normalized with unique cDNA molecular identifiers. Four age groups were formed from the donors: young (average about 15 years), middle-aged (less than 40), aged (around 62) and long-lived (around 80). To avoid experimental bias, donors of different ages were distributed randomly across sequencing lanes. The study analyzed two additional independent replicas of 1 million unique cDNA reads from the same blood draw for two donors, one aged 18 to 30 and one aged 80 or older.

Systemically healthy Caucasian individuals from Russia, around 38 in total and aged about 6 to 100 years, were included as donors. Each donor gave around 9 milliliters of peripheral blood, collected into EDTA-treated Vacutainer tubes. Ficoll-Paque density-gradient centrifugation was used to isolate PBMCs, with at least 7 million per sample. Trizol reagent was used to extract total RNA from PBMCs, with at least 6 micrograms per sample. For every donor, flow cytometry on a PBMC aliquot measured the percentage of naive CD45RAhigh/CD27high T cells. The library was obtained by 5' RACE. The instrument given in TCRdb is Illumina HiSeq 2500. A second PCR of roughly 6 to 11 cycles was run with a J-beta primer mix and a sample-barcoded 5' primer. A unique molecular identifier was introduced onto each TCR beta cDNA molecule by a template-switch 5' adaptor carrying 12 random nucleotides. Each sample yielded at least 2.5 million CDR3-containing paired-end reads. First-strand cDNA synthesis was performed from all RNA using the Mint cDNA synthesis kit, with priming by a TRBC-specific oligonucleotide. Following uracil-DNA glycosylase treatment, a first 18-cycle PCR with universal primers M1SS and BC2_uni_R was performed on all cDNA. As for how the authors treated the data: For normalization, 1 million high-quality reads were randomly selected from each sample, with every read carrying a distinct molecular identifier. Instead of being binned into consensus sequences, reads that shared molecular identifiers were thrown out. CDR3 identification, clonotype clustering and error correction used MiTCR with a Q25 quality threshold and the strictest error-elimination algorithm. A nonparametric unseen species model with Euler transformation was used to estimate a lower bound on total TCR beta diversity. The raw public reads went through TCRdb reprocessing: fastp at Q25, MiXCR clone calling, in-frame beta chains kept. One record per CDR3 amino acid sequence lists the most common genes and DNA. TCRdb, not the authors, supplied the V and J calls. Counted in this sample were 540,000 or so distinct CDR3 sequences; 25% to 30% of them appeared once. The ten top clones hold 15% to 20% of the sample.

What the work shows at the level of the full study, not this receptor alone: The CMV infection status of donors was not known, potentially confounding age-related changes in expanded clonotypes. Observed TCR beta diversity per million T cells fell roughly linearly with age, and a significant reduction was already apparent by age roughly 40. Compared with the aged group, more naive CD4+ T cells, fewer expanded clones and increased TCR diversity were shown by the long-lived group, suggesting age selection. Total diversity estimates from one million sequenced T cells were considered lower bounds and underestimates. Observed TCR beta diversity correlated strongly with the percentage of naive T cells measured by flow cytometry. Because profiling used bulk unsorted PBMCs, naive and antigen-experienced compartments could not be compared conclusively.

The clonotype was recovered from a woman aged 70-85 years in good health. The chain uses TRBV27 and TRBJ2-5, with 10 bases matching TRBD1. The better agreement between TRBJ2-1 and the DNA end casts doubt on the J call. Material: blood. CDR3 loop: CASRHSGTGDSNEQFF. The nucleotide sequence reads as follows: TGTGCCAGCAGACATTCTGGGACAGGGGATTCGAATGAGCAGTTCTTC.